These T cell receptor beta chains were read from a single sample in a study of blood T cell repertoires in COVID-19. Some clones are missing from TCRdb's copy, which holds only in-frame ones; the method was immunoSEQ multiplex PCR. The data show 350,000 to 400,000 clones, nearly 90% seen once. The sequencing sample was made of PBMCs or T cells enriched from blood (not recorded which). The receptors were sampled from a woman aged 30 to 39 who had recovered from COVID-19. CDR3s leave out the opening cysteine and the closing phenylalanine or tryptophan.

V gene,CDR3 protein
TRBV7-3,ASSRGPSGGNEQF
TRBV7-9,ASRPQGNEQF
TRBV7-2,ASSLHGNREKLF
TRBV18,ASSYPGLAGSFNEQF
TRBV4-3,ASSQDGTGLSQPQH
TRBV29-1,SVESGSTSGFSTDTQY
TRBV25-1,ASSDSRTEAF
TRBV14,ASSQDTRTGYGYT
TRBV29-1,SAGTSTANEQF
TRBV27,ASRLGRFEQY
TRBV29-1,SVGVTGELF
TRBV2,ASSVSPGGNGYT
TRBV14,ASSQSGGRHNYGYT
TRBV27,ASTHLRGLWSTDTQY
TRBV30,AWADRGDTEAF
TRBV28,ASSLYGGYGYT
TRBV25-1,ASSEAHSGNTIY
TRBV7-9,ASSVASMYQETQY
TRBV7-2,ASSLGTEVYEQY
TRBV7-2,ASSLVKVAGGRRNIQY
TRBV2,ASTLGNQPQH
TRBV11-1,ASSNRDSYGYT